This T cell receptor beta chain was captured by sequencing in a study of identical twins. V lost 4 bases and J lost 4, with 14 bases in between. The germline gives CDR1 SNHLY, CDR2 FYNNEI. The CDR3 has 15 residues. Study observations and caveats: With beta out-of-frame sequences, excess sharing by twins was weaker.

Every sampled donor was Caucasian and healthy. A remark on this clonotype: Its antigen is not known.

TCRdb recomputed calls from the 5' RACE reads with MiXCR, one row per CDR3 protein. The data show about 900,000 distinct CDR3 sequences, around an eighth seen once. These same data were also listed under a study on yellow fever vaccine responses in identical twins.

The material sequenced was PBMCs. The rearrangement links TRBV2 to TRBJ2-1, with D hard to call. This receptor was obtained from a woman in her late teens or twenties in good health. The CDR3 is CASSVRWNLYNEQFF. The DNA of the CDR3 is TGTGCCAGCAGTGTTAGGTGGAACCTATACAATGAGCAGTTCTTC.